The sequence of this T cell receptor beta chain was determined in a study of beta chain features in type 1 diabetes. Germline V gene sequence: CDR1 SEHNR, CDR2 FQNEAQ (reference sequence). The germline V and J ends were trimmed by 1 base and 4 bases, with 4 bases remaining between them. CDR3 length: 12 amino acids. This clone was found a few times. What it binds is not known. Other DNA sequences in this specimen translate into the identical CDR3. Every isolated RNA sample was fully reverse transcribed, so sequencing captured expressed TCRB transcripts. Profiling relied on immunoSEQ multiplex PCR, and the TCRdb table lists in-frame clones only, not all of them. The sample lists around 690,000 clones, 9.5% to 15% occurring once. Whole-study findings and limits: Within each of all four CD4+ subsets, Type 1 diabetes patients had TCRB CDR3s that were moderately but significantly shorter.

The sequencing sample was made of naive CD4+ T cells from blood. The chain joins TRBV7-9 to TRBJ1-2; D is uncertain. The sequence was obtained from a man aged 25-40 years with type 1 diabetes. The CDR3 nucleotides are TGTGCCAGCAGCTTAGGAGGCTATGGCTACACCTTC. As protein: CASSLGGYGYTF.